Listed below are T cell receptor beta chains from one sample, sequenced in a study of T cell responses to AZD1222 COVID-19 vaccine. This table comes from immunoSEQ multiplex PCR, and its TCRdb copy is limited to in-frame clones, with some not included. The repertoire holds about 100,000 clones, with more than 75% as singletons. Here the sequenced sample was peripheral blood, taken on day 0 of MenACWY control vaccination. The receptors were gathered from an adult in good health. Both conserved end residues are part of each CDR3. Each record gives: clone size, D gene, V gene, J gene, CDR3 protein, CDR3 DNA. D genes are given only for firm matches. Clone size is shown for a subset of rows, as once, few, many or a class of expanded clone.

clone size: once; D gene: -; V gene: TRBV5-1; J gene: TRBJ1-2; CDR3 protein: CASSPEEGDYGYTF; CDR3 DNA: TGCGCCAGCAGCCCCGAGGAGGGAGACTATGGCTACACCTTC
clone size: -; D gene: TRBD1; V gene: TRBV7-2; J gene: TRBJ2-5; CDR3 protein: CASKDRAQETQYF; CDR3 DNA: TGTGCTTCAAAGGACAGGGCCCAAGAGACCCAGTACTTC
clone size: -; D gene: -; V gene: TRBV7-2; J gene: TRBJ1-4; CDR3 protein: CASSGVGGPTNEKLFF; CDR3 DNA: TGTGCCAGCAGCGGGGTCGGGGGACCAACTAATGAAAAACTGTTTTTT
clone size: -; D gene: -; V gene: TRBV6-6; J gene: TRBJ2-3; CDR3 protein: CASSSRGGADTQYF; CDR3 DNA: TGTGCCAGCAGTTCGCGGGGCGGGGCAGATACGCAGTATTTT
clone size: -; D gene: -; V gene: TRBV9; J gene: TRBJ2-2; CDR3 protein: CASSSGGGPGTGELFF; CDR3 DNA: TGTGCCAGCAGCTCAGGGGGAGGGCCGGGCACCGGGGAGCTGTTTTTT
clone size: -; D gene: -; V gene: TRBV4-1; J gene: TRBJ2-3; CDR3 protein: CASSRGGATQYF; CDR3 DNA: TGCGCCAGCAGCCGAGGAGGCGCCACGCAGTATTTT
clone size: -; D gene: -; V gene: TRBV7-7; J gene: TRBJ2-1; CDR3 protein: CASSPGASLDEQFF; CDR3 DNA: TGTGCTAGCAGCCCCGGGGCTAGCCTCGATGAGCAGTTCTTC
clone size: -; D gene: -; V gene: TRBV11-2; J gene: TRBJ1-2; CDR3 protein: CASSPVAVNYGYTF; CDR3 DNA: TGTGCCAGCAGCCCGGTGGCGGTCAACTATGGCTACACCTTC
clone size: once; D gene: TRBD1; V gene: TRBV2; J gene: TRBJ1-3; CDR3 protein: CASKGGGTDSGNTIYF; CDR3 DNA: TGTGCCAGCAAGGGTGGGGGGACAGACTCTGGAAACACCATATATTTT
clone size: -; D gene: -; V gene: TRBV28; J gene: TRBJ1-1; CDR3 protein: CASRGTSLGAFF; CDR3 DNA: TGTGCCAGCAGGGGGACTTCTTTGGGAGCTTTCTTT
clone size: -; D gene: -; V gene: TRBV6-5; J gene: TRBJ2-7; CDR3 protein: CASRGKAPVYEQYF; CDR3 DNA: TGTGCCAGCAGGGGCAAGGCCCCCGTCTACGAGCAGTACTTC
clone size: -; D gene: -; V gene: TRBV4-1; J gene: TRBJ2-1; CDR3 protein: CASSQDVGEQFF; CDR3 DNA: TGCGCCAGCAGCCAAGATGTGGGGGAGCAGTTCTTC
clone size: -; D gene: -; V gene: TRBV19; J gene: TRBJ1-1; CDR3 protein: CASSGTIYTEAFF; CDR3 DNA: TGTGCCAGTAGTGGGACTATCTACACTGAAGCTTTCTTT
clone size: few; D gene: TRBD1; V gene: TRBV30; J gene: TRBJ1-1; CDR3 protein: CAWSSGQGLTEAFF; CDR3 DNA: TGTGCCTGGAGTAGCGGACAGGGACTCACTGAAGCTTTCTTT
clone size: -; D gene: -; V gene: TRBV3-1/TRBV3-2; J gene: TRBJ2-7; CDR3 protein: CASSLRDGPYEQYF; CDR3 DNA: TGTGCCAGCAGCCTTCGGGACGGGCCCTACGAGCAGTACTTC
clone size: -; D gene: TRBD2; V gene: TRBV2; J gene: TRBJ2-7; CDR3 protein: CASSGLAGAIHEQYF; CDR3 DNA: TGTGCCAGCAGTGGACTAGCGGGAGCGATCCACGAGCAGTACTTC
clone size: -; D gene: -; V gene: TRBV4-3; J gene: TRBJ2-3; CDR3 protein: CASSQDFSGGTDTQYF; CDR3 DNA: TGCGCCAGCAGCCAAGATTTCTCGGGGGGCACAGATACGCAGTATTTT
clone size: -; D gene: -; V gene: TRBV5-1; J gene: TRBJ2-2; CDR3 protein: CASSFYTANTGELFF; CDR3 DNA: TGCGCCAGCAGCTTTTACACAGCGAACACCGGGGAGCTGTTTTTT
clone size: once; D gene: TRBD2; V gene: TRBV4-3; J gene: TRBJ2-2; CDR3 protein: CASSQVASGTGELFF; CDR3 DNA: TGCGCCAGCAGCCAAGTCGCTAGCGGCACCGGGGAGCTGTTTTTT
clone size: once; D gene: -; V gene: TRBV5-1; J gene: TRBJ2-6; CDR3 protein: CASSPVSSSGANVLTF; CDR3 DNA: TGCGCCAGCAGCCCCGTATCAAGCTCTGGGGCCAACGTCCTGACTTTC
clone size: -; D gene: TRBD1; V gene: TRBV5-1; J gene: TRBJ1-4; CDR3 protein: CASSPEGGQGPTNEKLFF; CDR3 DNA: TGCGCCAGCAGCCCAGAGGGAGGACAGGGCCCAACTAATGAAAAACTGTTTTTT
clone size: -; D gene: -; V gene: TRBV19; J gene: TRBJ2-7; CDR3 protein: CASSMRQGGYEQYF; CDR3 DNA: TGTGCCAGTAGTATGAGACAGGGAGGGTACGAGCAGTACTTC
clone size: once; D gene: -; V gene: TRBV15; J gene: TRBJ2-4; CDR3 protein: CATSSGGIAKNIQYF; CDR3 DNA: TGTGCCACCAGCAGCGGGGGTATAGCCAAAAACATTCAGTACTTC
clone size: -; D gene: TRBD2; V gene: TRBV7-6; J gene: TRBJ2-7; CDR3 protein: CASSLGAGLAGGPEQYF; CDR3 DNA: TGTGCCAGCAGCTTAGGGGCGGGACTAGCGGGGGGGCCCGAGCAGTACTTC
clone size: -; D gene: -; V gene: TRBV28; J gene: TRBJ2-2; CDR3 protein: CASTRPQGGPGELFF; CDR3 DNA: TGTGCCAGCACCCGCCCCCAGGGAGGTCCCGGGGAGCTGTTTTTT
clone size: -; D gene: -; V gene: TRBV10-3; J gene: TRBJ1-1; CDR3 protein: CAVSENTEAFF; CDR3 DNA: TGTGCCGTTTCAGAGAACACTGAAGCTTTCTTT
clone size: -; D gene: -; V gene: TRBV18; J gene: TRBJ1-1; CDR3 protein: CASSPAGVAFF; CDR3 DNA: TGTGCCAGCTCCCCGGCTGGTGTGGCTTTCTTT
clone size: -; D gene: -; V gene: TRBV28; J gene: TRBJ1-4; CDR3 protein: CASSHRTYQNEKLFF; CDR3 DNA: TGTGCCAGCAGTCATCGGACTTACCAAAATGAAAAACTGTTTTTT
clone size: -; D gene: -; V gene: TRBV24-1; J gene: TRBJ2-2; CDR3 protein: CATSDLSSYGTGELFF; CDR3 DNA: TGTGCCACCAGTGATTTATCAAGCTACGGGACCGGGGAGCTGTTTTTT
clone size: -; D gene: TRBD1; V gene: TRBV15; J gene: TRBJ2-1; CDR3 protein: CATSRTTGVYNEQFF; CDR3 DNA: TGTGCCACCAGCAGGACGACAGGGGTGTACAATGAGCAGTTCTTC
clone size: -; D gene: -; V gene: TRBV19; J gene: TRBJ1-5; CDR3 protein: CASRRSTNQPQHF; CDR3 DNA: TGTGCCAGTAGGCGCAGCACCAATCAGCCCCAGCATTTT
clone size: -; D gene: TRBD2; V gene: TRBV6-5; J gene: TRBJ2-1; CDR3 protein: CASAAGEAYNEQFF; CDR3 DNA: TGTGCCAGCGCTGCGGGGGAGGCGTACAATGAGCAGTTCTTC
clone size: few; D gene: -; V gene: TRBV11-2; J gene: TRBJ1-1; CDR3 protein: CASSLERYTEAFF; CDR3 DNA: TGTGCCAGCAGCTTAGAAAGATACACTGAAGCTTTCTTT
clone size: -; D gene: -; V gene: TRBV7-2; J gene: TRBJ1-3; CDR3 protein: CASSLRAGSSGNTIYF; CDR3 DNA: TGTGCCAGCAGCCTTAGGGCCGGTAGCTCTGGAAACACCATATATTTT
clone size: once; D gene: -; V gene: TRBV7-3; J gene: TRBJ2-5; CDR3 protein: CASSLIGAPGTQYF; CDR3 DNA: TGTGCCAGCAGCTTAATAGGGGCTCCAGGGACCCAGTACTTC
clone size: -; D gene: TRBD2; V gene: TRBV7-9; J gene: TRBJ2-3; CDR3 protein: CASSGYRLALSTDTQYF; CDR3 DNA: TGTGCCAGCAGCGGATATCGACTAGCGCTTAGCACAGATACGCAGTATTTT
clone size: -; D gene: -; V gene: TRBV15; J gene: TRBJ2-3; CDR3 protein: CATSRHRTDTQYF; CDR3 DNA: TGTGCCACCAGCAGACACCGCACAGATACGCAGTATTTT
clone size: -; D gene: -; V gene: TRBV28; J gene: TRBJ1-2; CDR3 protein: CASSRQTSNYGYTF; CDR3 DNA: TGTGCCAGCAGCAGACAGACTTCTAACTATGGCTACACCTTC
clone size: -; D gene: -; V gene: TRBV5-1; J gene: TRBJ2-5; CDR3 protein: CASSLVGEGSQETQYF; CDR3 DNA: TGCGCCAGCAGCTTGGTGGGGGAAGGGAGCCAAGAGACCCAGTACTTC
clone size: -; D gene: TRBD2; V gene: TRBV10-3; J gene: TRBJ2-7; CDR3 protein: CARPGGESYEQYF; CDR3 DNA: TGTGCCAGACCGGGGGGGGAATCCTACGAGCAGTACTTC
clone size: once; D gene: -; V gene: TRBV21-1; J gene: TRBJ2-7; CDR3 protein: CANEETGESYEQYF; CDR3 DNA: TGTGCCAACGAGGAGACAGGGGAATCCTACGAGCAGTACTTC
clone size: -; D gene: -; V gene: TRBV7-9; J gene: TRBJ1-1; CDR3 protein: CASSLTVGSGEAFF; CDR3 DNA: TGTGCCAGCAGCTTAACCGTAGGTAGCGGTGAAGCTTTCTTT
clone size: -; D gene: -; V gene: TRBV19; J gene: TRBJ2-5; CDR3 protein: CASSMAGQQETQYF; CDR3 DNA: TGTGCCAGTAGTATGGCCGGGCAGCAAGAGACCCAGTACTTC
clone size: -; D gene: TRBD2; V gene: TRBV2; J gene: TRBJ2-3; CDR3 protein: CASSFGTSGRRDTQYF; CDR3 DNA: TGTGCCAGCAGTTTTGGTACTAGCGGACGGAGGGATACGCAGTATTTT
clone size: -; D gene: -; V gene: TRBV28; J gene: TRBJ1-1; CDR3 protein: CASNPAGVNTEAFF; CDR3 DNA: TGTGCCAGCAACCCGGCAGGGGTGAACACTGAAGCTTTCTTT
clone size: -; D gene: -; V gene: TRBV4-1; J gene: TRBJ2-1; CDR3 protein: CASSQEAPAANNEQFF; CDR3 DNA: TGCGCCAGCAGCCAAGAGGCTCCCGCGGCCAACAATGAGCAGTTCTTC
clone size: -; D gene: -; V gene: TRBV5-4; J gene: TRBJ1-2; CDR3 protein: CASSSRGAYGYTF; CDR3 DNA: TGTGCCAGCAGCTCCCGGGGAGCCTATGGCTACACCTTC
clone size: -; D gene: -; V gene: TRBV7-2; J gene: TRBJ1-5; CDR3 protein: CASSLGQLSNQPQHF; CDR3 DNA: TGTGCCAGCAGCTTAGGGCAGTTGAGCAATCAGCCCCAGCATTTT
clone size: -; D gene: TRBD1; V gene: TRBV19; J gene: TRBJ1-6; CDR3 protein: CASTLDRGQRSPLHF; CDR3 DNA: TGTGCCAGTACCCTGGACAGGGGACAACGATCACCCCTCCACTTT
clone size: few; D gene: -; V gene: TRBV10-2; J gene: TRBJ1-2; CDR3 protein: CASSDGSPTNYGYTF; CDR3 DNA: TGCGCCAGCAGTGACGGCAGCCCCACTAACTATGGCTACACCTTC
clone size: -; D gene: -; V gene: TRBV23-1; J gene: TRBJ2-7; CDR3 protein: CASSQPWGFYEQYF; CDR3 DNA: TGCGCCAGCAGTCAACCATGGGGTTTCTACGAGCAGTACTTC
clone size: -; D gene: -; V gene: TRBV6-5; J gene: TRBJ1-2; CDR3 protein: CASSYQQGSSVGYTF; CDR3 DNA: TGTGCCAGCAGTTACCAGCAGGGAAGTTCAGTAGGCTACACCTTC
clone size: once; D gene: -; V gene: TRBV19; J gene: TRBJ2-5; CDR3 protein: CASSKSGPQETQYF; CDR3 DNA: TGTGCCAGTAGTAAAAGCGGGCCGCAAGAGACCCAGTACTTC
clone size: once; D gene: -; V gene: TRBV5-4; J gene: TRBJ2-3; CDR3 protein: CASSLGRAYTDTQYF; CDR3 DNA: TGTGCCAGCAGCTTGGGCAGGGCATACACAGATACGCAGTATTTT